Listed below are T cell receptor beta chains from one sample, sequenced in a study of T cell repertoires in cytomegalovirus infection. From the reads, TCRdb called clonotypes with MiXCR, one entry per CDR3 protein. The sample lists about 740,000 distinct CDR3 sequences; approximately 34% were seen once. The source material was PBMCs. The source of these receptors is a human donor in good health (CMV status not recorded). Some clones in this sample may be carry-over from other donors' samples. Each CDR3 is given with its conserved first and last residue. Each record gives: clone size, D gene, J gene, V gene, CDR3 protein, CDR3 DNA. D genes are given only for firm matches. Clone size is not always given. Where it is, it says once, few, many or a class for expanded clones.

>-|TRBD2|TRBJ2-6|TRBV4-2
CASSQEGGRASGANVLTF
TGTGCCAGCAGCCAAGAGGGCGGGAGGGCCTCTGGGGCCAACGTCCTGACTTTC
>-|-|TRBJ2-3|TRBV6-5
CASSYSSGADTQYF
TGTGCCAGCAGTTACTCATCGGGGGCCGATACGCAGTATTTT
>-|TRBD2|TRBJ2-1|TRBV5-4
CASSLYQTSGIYNEQFF
TGTGCCAGCAGCCTATACCAGACTAGCGGGATATACAATGAGCAGTTCTTC
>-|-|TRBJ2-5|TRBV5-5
CASSFFQARLQETQYF
TGTGCCAGCAGCTTCTTCCAGGCCCGGCTCCAAGAGACCCAGTACTTC
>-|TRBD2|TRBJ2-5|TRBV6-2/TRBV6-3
CASSLAGREKETQYF
TGTGCCAGCAGCCTAGCGGGAAGGGAGAAGGAGACCCAGTACTTC
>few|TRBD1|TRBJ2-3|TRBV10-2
CASRLRGRADTQYF
TGCGCCAGCAGACTCAGGGGGCGTGCAGATACGCAGTATTTT
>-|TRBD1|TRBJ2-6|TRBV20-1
CSASGTGWDNVLNF
TGCAGTGCTTCCGGGACAGGGTGGGACAACGTCCTGAATTTC
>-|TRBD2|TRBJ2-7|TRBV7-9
CASRPTGTSGRLDEQYF
TGTGCCAGCAGGCCGACCGGGACTAGCGGGAGGTTGGACGAGCAGTACTTC
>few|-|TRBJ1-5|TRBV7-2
CASSSTYQPQHF
TGTGCCAGCAGCTCTACGTATCAGCCCCAGCATTTT
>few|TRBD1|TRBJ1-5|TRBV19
CASTATGAGNQPQHF
TGTGCCAGTACCGCTACAGGGGCGGGTAATCAGCCCCAGCATTTT
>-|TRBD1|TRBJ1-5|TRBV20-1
CSARTGQGVQLQHF
TGCAGTGCTAGAACGGGACAGGGGGTTCAACTCCAGCATTTT
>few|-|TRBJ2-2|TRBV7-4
CASSSGSMVTGELFF
TGTGCCAGCAGCTCTGGCTCGATGGTCACCGGGGAGCTGTTTTTT
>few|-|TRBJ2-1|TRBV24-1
CATGSSLGTSYNEQFF
TGTGCCACCGGATCCTCTCTAGGGACCTCCTACAATGAGCAGTTCTTC
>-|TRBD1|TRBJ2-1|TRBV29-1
CSVSIQGAGNEQFF
TGCAGCGTTTCAATACAGGGGGCTGGGAATGAGCAGTTCTTC
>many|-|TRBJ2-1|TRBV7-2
CASSYPGGNEQFF
TGTGCCAGCAGCTACCCAGGGGGGAATGAGCAGTTCTTC
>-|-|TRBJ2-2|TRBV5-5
CASSLVELAGLLTGELFF
TGTGCCAGCAGCTTGGTGGAACTAGCAGGGCTGTTAACCGGGGAGCTGTTTTTT
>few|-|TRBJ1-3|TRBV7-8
CASSSRGGISGNTIYF
TGTGCCAGCAGCTCCCGGGGAGGGATCTCTGGAAACACCATATATTTT
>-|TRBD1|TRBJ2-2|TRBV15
CATSSRDRRGGELFF
TGTGCCACCAGCAGCCGGGACAGGCGGGGCGGGGAGCTGTTTTTT
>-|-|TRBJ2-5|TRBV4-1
CASSQDRVTRRQETQYF
TGCGCCAGCAGCCAAGATCGGGTCACCCGAAGACAAGAGACCCAGTACTTC
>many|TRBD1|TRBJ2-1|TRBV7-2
CASSLVAGGISNEQFF
TGTGCCAGCAGCTTAGTGGCAGGGGGCATATCGAATGAGCAGTTCTTC
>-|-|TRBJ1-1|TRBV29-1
CSVEGHFNTEAFF
TGCAGCGTCGAGGGACATTTCAACACTGAAGCTTTCTTT
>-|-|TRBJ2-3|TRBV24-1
CATSDSHSDTQYF
TGTGCCACCAGTGATTCCCACTCAGATACGCAGTATTTT
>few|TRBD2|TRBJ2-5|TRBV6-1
CASRTRGAQETQYF
TGTGCCAGCAGAACGCGGGGGGCCCAAGAGACCCAGTACTTC
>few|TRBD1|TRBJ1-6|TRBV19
CASSIGTGSSALHF
TGTGCCAGTAGTATAGGGACAGGCTCCTCCGCCCTCCACTTT
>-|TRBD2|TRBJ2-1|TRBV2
CASIFRPLAGYPNEQFF
TGTGCCAGCATCTTCCGACCCCTAGCGGGATACCCCAATGAGCAGTTCTTC
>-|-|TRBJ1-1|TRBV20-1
CSDSRTPNTEAFF
TGCAGTGATAGTCGGACACCGAACACTGAAGCTTTCTTT
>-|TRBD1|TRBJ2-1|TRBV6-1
CASSYTPGQGPREQFF
TGTGCCAGCAGTTACACCCCAGGACAGGGTCCTCGAGAGCAGTTCTTC
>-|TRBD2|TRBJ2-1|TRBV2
CASEPSGSSYEQFF
TGTGCCAGCGAGCCTAGCGGGAGTAGTTATGAGCAGTTCTTC
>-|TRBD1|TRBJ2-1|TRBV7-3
CASSSTGEYYNEQFF
TGTGCCAGCAGCTCAACAGGGGAGTACTACAATGAGCAGTTCTTC
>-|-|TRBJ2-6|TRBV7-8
CTSSFDRTGANVLTF
TGTACCAGCAGCTTCGACAGAACTGGGGCCAACGTCCTGACTTTC
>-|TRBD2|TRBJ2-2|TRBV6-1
CASRSSPGLENTGELFF
TGTGCCAGCAGGTCGTCTCCGGGACTAGAGAACACCGGGGAGCTGTTTTTT
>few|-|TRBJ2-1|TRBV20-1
CSATRGNNEQFF
TGCAGTGCTACACGGGGCAACAATGAGCAGTTCTTC
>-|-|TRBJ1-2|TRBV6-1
CASSLGLNRVFNYGYTF
TGTGCCAGCAGCCTCGGATTGAACAGGGTTTTCAACTATGGCTACACCTTC